The next 11 T cell receptor beta chains were all read from a single sample in a study of response to subunit inactivated influenza vaccine. TCRdb independently ran MiXCR on the RT-PCR reads; one entry per CDR3 protein. This table holds around 250,000 distinct CDR3 sequences, 9% to 15% found once. This specimen was non-naive T cells sorted from PBMCs, taken 14 to 15 days before vaccination. The source is a middle-aged man who received an inactivated influenza vaccine.

The chain employs TRBV11-2 and TRBJ2-5; D may be TRBD2 (6 bases). V was shortened by 5 bases and J by 4 bases, with 11 bases between the two germline ends. CDR3 length equals 13 residues. Germline lookup yields CDR1 SGHAT and CDR2 FQNNGV. The CDR3, as DNA: TGTGCCAGCAGCCCCCTGGGGGGAGAGACCCAGTACTTC. This translates into CASSPLGGETQYF.

This clonotype has ten or more counts. V and J are TRBV12-3 or TRBV12-4 and TRBJ2-3; D is perhaps TRBD2 (6 bases). The V end lost 6 bases, the J end lost 9 bases, and 13 bases lay between the germline ends. CDR3 length: 12 residues. CDR3 coding DNA: TGTGCCAGCAGCCGCCGGGGGTTAACGCAGTATTTT. Encoded protein: CASSRRGLTQYF.

The table lists this clonotype with a few counts. The chain joins TRBV7-9 to TRBJ1-1, with unresolved D. Between the trimmed V and J ends, which lost 3 bases and 0 bases, there was a span of 11 bases. CDR1 is SEHNR, CDR2 FQNEAQ, per germline (reference sequence). The CDR3 runs to 15 residues. CDR3 nucleotide sequence: TGTGCCAGCAGCTTTGGTCAGGCGGTGAACACTGAAGCTTTCTTT. This encodes CASSFGQAVNTEAFF.

This clonotype was seen repeatedly, ten times or more. The chain recombines TRBV5-1 with TRBJ2-3; 8 nucleotides match TRBD2. The CDR3 length is 15 residues. The germline CDR1 and CDR2 sequences are SGHRS and YFSETQ. Trimming at V came to 2 bases and at J to 3 bases, leaving 5 bases not matched to a gene. The CDR3 bases are TGCGCCAGCAGCTTAGCGGGAGTGGAGACAGATACGCAGTATTTT. This gives the protein CASSLAGVETDTQYF.

The V gene is TRBV5-1, the J gene TRBJ1-4; 8 bases fit TRBD1. The V segment lost 4 bases and the J segment 0 bases; nucleotides outside the gene matches: 2. This CDR3 contains 15 residues. CDR1 is SGHRS and CDR2 is YFSETQ in the germline V gene. The CDR3 DNA sequence: TGCGCCAGCAGCATACAGGGGGCAACTAATGAAAAACTGTTTTTT. It yields the protein CASSIQGATNEKLFF.

The rearrangement links TRBV29-1 to TRBJ2-1, with TRBD2 identical over 14 bases. This CDR3 region has 15 residues. J lost 7 bases, V lost 3 bases, and 5 bases had no gene match. Germline V lookup: CDR1 SQVTM, CDR2 ANQGSEA. The CDR3 is CSVDRRLAGGNEQFF. In nucleotides, the CDR3 is TGCAGCGTTGATCGGCGACTAGCGGGAGGGAATGAGCAGTTCTTC.

In this sample, this clonotype turned up a few times. The CDR3, as DNA: TGTGCCAGCAGCTTAGCCGCCGGTGGGGCCCAGTACTTC. Its translation: CASSLAAGGAQYF. This chain joins TRBV7-9 and TRBJ2-5; no definite D call. This CDR3 has 13 amino acids. V lost 0 bases and J lost 9, with 11 bases in between. Germline assignment: CDR1 SEHNR and CDR2 FQNEAQ (reference sequence).

V gene TRBV12-3 or TRBV12-4 combines with J gene TRBJ1-2; D is perhaps TRBD1 (5 bases). V lost 4 bases to trimming and J lost 4 bases, with 10 bases between them. The CDR3 totals 13 residues. CDR3: CASSYQGPYGYTF. CDR3 DNA: TGTGCCAGCAGTTACCAGGGACCCTATGGCTACACCTTC.

There are a few counts of this clonotype. The genes are TRBV4-1 and TRBJ2-3; 11 bases are shared with TRBD1. The CDR3 loop spans 15 amino acids. Germline trimming cut 0 bases from V and 6 bases from J; bases unmatched to any gene: 2. The germline V gene has CDR1 MGHRA and CDR2 YSYEKL. In DNA, the CDR3 is TGCGCCAGCAGCCAAGAGGGGACAGGGGGTGATACGCAGTATTTT. As protein: CASSQEGTGGDTQYF.

This clonotype was observed at least ten times. The CDR3 nucleotides are TGCGCCAGCAGCACCGGGACAGACAACTATGGCTACACCTTC. It yields the protein CASSTGTDNYGYTF. V and J are TRBV5-1 and TRBJ1-2; the match to TRBD1 covers 7 bases. The CDR3 is 14 residues long. Germline lookup yields CDR1 SGHRS and CDR2 YFSETQ. Germline trimming cut 4 bases from V and 2 bases from J; bases unmatched to any gene: 5. Supplemented by reference TRBV5-1 and TRBJ1-2, the full variable domain reads KAGVTQTPRYLIKTRGQQVTLSCSPISGHRSVSWYQQTPGQGLQFLFEYFSETQRNKGNFPGRFSGRQFSNSRSEMNVSTLELGDSALYLCASSTGTDNYGYTFGSGTRLTVV.

This clonotype has only a few counts. The rearrangement links TRBV10-1 to TRBJ1-6; 9 nucleotides match TRBD1. The CDR3 contains 13 residues. V lost 8 bases and J lost 9; bases outside the gene matches: 5. Germline loops: CDR1 WNHNN, CDR2 SYGVQD (reference sequence). The CDR3, as DNA: TGCGCCAGCTCTGGACAGGGGATTTCACCCCTCCACTTT. Translating it yields CASSGQGISPLHF.